The 30 T cell receptor beta chains listed next were all sequenced from one sample in a study of CD8+ T cells in alopecia areata. The authors extracted RNA and reverse transcribed it into cDNA as the sequencing template. Here immunoSEQ multiplex PCR was the method, and the copy in TCRdb shows in-frame clones only, minus some. The data show nearly 7,000 clones, with around 65% seen just once and 15% to 20% held by the top ten. The treatment: oral pan-JAK inhibitor, 5-10 mg twice daily. The investigators collected lesional scalp punch biopsies and peripheral blood from alopecia areata patients. The source was skin, collected at week 4, from a patient treated with tofacitinib. All receptors come from a human donor with alopecia areata.

The chain combines TRBV30 with TRBJ1-2; no clear D gene. This CDR3 region has 14 residues. The germline gives CDR1 GTSNPN, CDR2 SVGIG (reference sequence). Trimming took off 0 bases at V and 4 bases at J, with 12 bases between the two ends. CDR3 region: CAWSVSPGGYGYTF. CDR3 sequence (DNA): TGTGCCTGGAGTGTATCCCCCGGAGGCTATGGCTACACCTTC.

The chain is built from TRBV5-1 and TRBJ1-2, with no clear D. With 0 bases removed from V and 3 bases from J, the gap between germline ends came to 9 bases. Per the germline V gene, CDR1 is SGHRS and CDR2 is YFSETQ. The CDR3 has 14 residues. Written as DNA, the CDR3 is TGCGCCAGCAGCTTGGCCTGGGGTGACTATGGCTACACCTTC. It codes for CASSLAWGDYGYTF.

This clone was counted between two and nine times. The CDR3 spells CAWSPPGQGKAFF. For the CDR3, the DNA is TGTGCCTGGAGTCCGCCTGGACAGGGGAAAGCTTTCTTT. V usage is TRBV30 and J usage is TRBJ1-1; 9 bases match TRBD1. V gave up 2 bases and J gave up 9 bases; unmatched junction bases: 7. Germline V CDR1 and CDR2: GTSNPN, SVGIG (reference sequence). The CDR3 covers 13 residues.

This clone was seen a single time. This chain links TRBV27 with TRBJ1-1; tentative D call: TRBD1 (6 bases). V lost 6 bases and J lost 4, with 12 bases in between. CDR1 MNHEY and CDR2 SMNVEV come from the germline V gene (reference sequence). This CDR3 region has 13 residues. The CDR3 bases are TGTGCCAGCAGCCTATGGGGGGCCACTGAAGCTTTCTTT. Its translation: CASSLWGATEAFF.

The chain links TRBV5-4 to TRBJ2-5; D is undetermined. The CDR3 spans 11 residues. Germline V gene sequence: CDR1 SGHNT, CDR2 YYREEE (reference sequence). V was cut by 1 base and J by 5 bases, with 3 bases left in between. CDR3 amino acids: CASSLSETQYF. The CDR3 bases are TGTGCCAGCAGCTTGAGTGAGACCCAGTACTTC.

This chain connects TRBV6-1 to TRBJ2-7, with 9 bases fitting TRBD1. Losses at the gene ends were 5 bases for V and 2 bases for J; bases not matched to a gene: 7. The CDR3 extends over 15 amino acids. Germline CDR1 and CDR2: MNHNS and SASEGT. The CDR3 spells CASSPHRGRPYEQYF. In DNA, the CDR3 is TGTGCCAGCAGTCCCCACAGGGGGCGACCCTACGAGCAGTACTTC.

The rearrangement uses TRBV4-2 and TRBJ2-3; TRBD2 aligns across 7 bases. The CDR3 has 15 amino acids. Germline lookup yields CDR1 LGHNA and CDR2 YNFKEQ. Trimming took 2 bases from V and 5 from J; bases not matched to a gene: 7. The CDR3 reads CASSQNGGSLDTQYF. In DNA form, the CDR3 reads TGTGCCAGCAGCCAAAACGGGGGGAGTTTAGATACGCAGTATTTT.

The V and J genes are TRBV10-2 and TRBJ2-1, with 8 bases identical to TRBD1. CDR3 size: 20 residues. The germline V gene has CDR1 WSHSY and CDR2 SAAADI. V lost 6 bases, J lost 0 bases, and 19 bases stayed unmatched. DNA of the CDR3: TGCGCCAGCAGCGAGCTCGCGGGACAGGTACAATCAGACTCCTACAATGAGCAGTTCTTC. Protein: CASSELAGQVQSDSYNEQFF.

The J gene is TRBJ2-3, the V gene TRBV6-6, with TRBD2 matching over 7 bases. Looked up from germline, CDR1 is MNHNY and CDR2 is SVGAGI (reference sequence). Trimming cost V 5 bases and J 2 bases; bases outside gene matches: 7. CDR3 length equals 15 residues. The CDR3 sequence: CASSTPAGITDTQYF. CDR3 in DNA: TGTGCCAGCAGTACACCAGCGGGGATCACAGATACGCAGTATTTT.

The chain uses TRBV5-1 and TRBJ2-7; D may match TRBD1 or TRBD2 (5 bases each). There are 17 residues in the CDR3. Trimming left V 2 bases short and J 2 bases short, with 20 bases between. The germline V gene encodes CDR1 SGHRS and CDR2 YFSETQ. In DNA, the CDR3 is TGCGCCAGCAGCTTTTTATCCCGGGACCTTGGCCCCTACGAGCAGTACTTC. Translating gives CASSFLSRDLGPYEQYF. Together with reference TRBV5-1 and TRBJ2-7, the CDR3 gives the full variable domain: KAGVTQTPRYLIKTRGQQVTLSCSPISGHRSVSWYQQTPGQGLQFLFEYFSETQRNKGNFPGRFSGRQFSNSRSEMNVSTLELGDSALYLCASSFLSRDLGPYEQYFGPGTRLTVT.

The chain links TRBV6-1 to TRBJ1-2; D not resolved. The V gene lost 3 bases and the J gene lost 6 bases, with 17 bases spanning the gap. Per germline, CDR1 MNHNS and CDR2 SASEGT. The CDR3 has 15 amino acids. CDR3 nucleotide sequence: TGTGCCAGCAGTGACCAGGAGCCCTTAGTCCATGGCTACACCTTC. This codes for CASSDQEPLVHGYTF.

For the CDR3, the DNA is TGCGCCAGCAGCTTGGGAGGGGATAGTGAAGCTTTCTTT. This codes for CASSLGGDSEAFF. V usage is TRBV5-1 and J usage is TRBJ1-1; D perhaps matches TRBD1 (5 bases). V was pared by 0 bases and J by 7 bases, with 10 bases between. There are 13 residues in the CDR3. Germline CDR1 is SGHRS and CDR2 is YFSETQ.

CDR3 in DNA: TGTGCCTGGGAACGCAGGGGTTCTGAGCAGTTCTTC. Encoded protein: CAWERRGSEQFF. The genes are TRBV30 and TRBJ2-1, with TRBD1 as a possible D gene (6 bases). Per germline, CDR1 GTSNPN and CDR2 SVGIG (reference sequence). V was pared by 5 bases and J by 9 bases, with 14 bases between. This CDR3 region has 12 residues.

V gene TRBV9 combines with J gene TRBJ1-2; D is unresolved. The germline CDR1 and CDR2 sequences are SGDLS and YYNGEE. Trimming took 0 bases from V and 2 from J, leaving 11 bases between them. The length of the CDR3 is 15 residues. As DNA, the CDR3 is TGTGCCAGCAGCGTAGCTGTTCGTGGAAACTATGGCTACACCTTC. Its protein is CASSVAVRGNYGYTF.

The chain joins TRBV19 to TRBJ1-5, with D possibly matching TRBD1 (6 bases). Trimming stripped 3 bases from V and 0 bases from J, with 15 bases between. CDR1 is LNHDA and CDR2 is SQIVND in the germline V gene (reference sequence). The CDR3 has 17 amino acids. The CDR3: CASSIRGGQYSNQPQHF. DNA of the CDR3: TGTGCCAGTAGTATCAGGGGAGGACAATATAGCAATCAGCCCCAGCATTTT.

V gene TRBV30 combines with J gene TRBJ1-1, with D tentatively TRBD1 (5 bases). Trimming cost V 0 bases and J 1 base, with 12 bases left between them. Germline CDR1 is GTSNPN and CDR2 is SVGIG (reference sequence). The CDR3 is 15 residues long. CDR3: CAWSVLIGANTEAFF. The CDR3 DNA is TGTGCCTGGAGTGTACTAATCGGGGCGAACACTGAAGCTTTCTTT.

The chain employs TRBV1 and TRBJ2-5. TRBV1 is a documented pseudogene. The CDR3 is made up of 12 amino acids. The CDR3 loop reads CTSRPHQETQYF. The CDR3 DNA reads as TGCACCAGCCGCCCACACCAAGAGACCCAGTACTTC.

The chain has TRBV18 and TRBJ2-3; D is perhaps TRBD1 or TRBD2 (5 bases each). V gave up 3 bases and J gave up 3 bases, with 16 bases separating them. The CDR3 length is 16 residues. CDR1 is KGHSH, CDR2 LQKENI, per germline. This chain's CDR3 is CASSPYPGLSTDTQYF. Written as DNA, the CDR3 is TGTGCCAGCTCACCTTACCCGGGGCTGTCAACAGATACGCAGTATTTT.

In nucleotides, the CDR3 is TGTGCCAGTCGAGGGACAGCCCGCTACGAGCAGTACTTC. This sequence encodes CASRGTARYEQYF. This chain links TRBV5-8 with TRBJ2-7, with 7 bases lining up with TRBD1. The V gene end was trimmed by 8 bases and the J gene end by 3 bases; junction bases not matched to a gene: 8. Germline CDR1 SGHTS, CDR2 YDEGEE. The CDR3 runs 13 residues.

This chain joins TRBV14 and TRBJ2-5, with 12 bases that match TRBD2. The better agreement between TRBJ2-7 and the DNA end casts doubt on the J call. From germline, CDR1 is SGHDN and CDR2 FVKESK. The CDR3 has 17 amino acids. The CDR3 here is CASSPGLAGTLTYEQYF. The DNA of the CDR3 is TGTGCCAGCAGCCCCGGACTAGCGGGGACGCTGACCTACGAGCAGTACTTC.

The chain employs TRBV18 and TRBJ2-5; no clear D gene. Trimming cost V 3 bases and J 0 bases, with 2 bases left between them. This CDR3 has 12 residues. Germline V gives CDR1 KGHSH, CDR2 LQKENI. Here the CDR3 DNA reads TGTGCCAGCTCACCCTACCAAGAGACCCAGTACTTC. Translating it yields CASSPYQETQYF.

The rearrangement links TRBV11-2 to TRBJ2-7; D is unresolved. Germline V gene data show CDR1 as SGHAT and CDR2 as FQNNGV. Trimming left V 1 base short and J 3 bases short, with 7 bases between. CDR3 length equals 13 residues. CDR3 loop: CASSLGPIYEQYF. The CDR3 nucleotides are TGTGCCAGCAGCTTAGGCCCCATCTACGAGCAGTACTTC.

The chain employs TRBV27 and TRBJ2-7, with D unclear. This CDR3 is built from 13 residues. Germline V gene lookup returns CDR1 MNHEY and CDR2 SMNVEV (reference sequence). V lost 0 bases and J 3 bases, leaving 6 bases between the germline ends. This CDR3 reads CASSLSSLYEQYF. The CDR3, as DNA: TGTGCCAGCAGTTTATCGTCCCTCTACGAGCAGTACTTC.

The gene calls are TRBV6-1 and TRBJ2-3; D is ambiguous. Trimming shortened V by 1 base and J by 6 bases, and 5 bases separated the two germline ends. Looked up from germline, CDR1 is MNHNS and CDR2 is SASEGT. This CDR3 comprises 12 residues. The CDR3 is CASSEGLDTQYF. The DNA for the CDR3 is TGTGCCAGCAGTGAAGGCTTGGATACGCAGTATTTT.

The chain couples TRBV7-9 to TRBJ2-2; D is ambiguous. The germline gives CDR1 SEHNR, CDR2 FQNEAQ (reference sequence). The CDR3 covers 12 residues. Trimming removed 5 bases at V and 6 bases at J, with 7 bases between. The CDR3 sequence is CASSLSPGELFF. The CDR3 DNA follows: TGTGCCAGCAGCCTTAGCCCCGGGGAGCTGTTTTTT.

The genes are TRBV19 and TRBJ2-2; 11 bases fit TRBD2. The CDR3 covers 14 residues. From germline, CDR1 is LNHDA and CDR2 SQIVND (reference sequence). The V and J ends lost 7 bases and 6 bases, in that order; junction bases with no gene match: 4. The CDR3 DNA reads as TGTGCCAGTAAGACTAGCGGGACAGCCGGGGAGCTGTTTTTT. It codes for CASKTSGTAGELFF.

The V call is TRBV11-1, the J call TRBJ2-7, with D possibly being TRBD1 (6 bases). V was trimmed by 5 bases and J by 2 bases, leaving 13 bases between them. CDR3 size: 14 residues. Germline V lookup: CDR1 SGHAT, CDR2 FQDESV (reference sequence). This CDR3 is CASSTRTVPYEQYF. CDR3 in DNA: TGTGCCAGCAGCACCCGGACAGTTCCCTACGAGCAGTACTTC.

The V call is TRBV5-8, the J call TRBJ2-7, with D perhaps matching TRBD2 (6 bases). V lost 0 bases and J 3 bases, leaving 16 bases between the germline ends. This CDR3 spans 16 amino acids. CDR1 and CDR2 (germline): SGHTS, YDEGEE. In DNA, the CDR3 is TGTGCCAGCAGCTTGGGCCCCGGGGGAATCAGCTACGAGCAGTACTTC. Translating it yields CASSLGPGGISYEQYF.

V gene TRBV7-9 combines with J gene TRBJ1-1; D call uncertain. CDR1 is SEHNR, CDR2 FQNEAQ, per germline (reference sequence). CDR3 length equals 16 residues. V lost 5 bases and J 4 bases, leaving 20 bases between the germline ends. This chain's CDR3 is CASSPRPGPEGTEAFF. The CDR3 coding sequence is TGTGCCAGCAGCCCCCGCCCCGGACCTGAGGGCACTGAAGCTTTCTTT.

A few counts support this clone. The chain employs TRBV11-2 and TRBJ2-1; D possibly matches TRBD1 or TRBD2 (6 bases each). CDR1 is SGHAT and CDR2 is FQNNGV in the germline V gene. This CDR3 is built from 17 residues. Trimming pared 8 bases from V and 0 bases from J, leaving 20 bases between. In nucleotides, the CDR3 is TGTGCCAGCGTGGAGGGGGAGGTTTTGGTCTCCTACAATGAGCAGTTCTTC. Translated: CASVEGEVLVSYNEQFF.